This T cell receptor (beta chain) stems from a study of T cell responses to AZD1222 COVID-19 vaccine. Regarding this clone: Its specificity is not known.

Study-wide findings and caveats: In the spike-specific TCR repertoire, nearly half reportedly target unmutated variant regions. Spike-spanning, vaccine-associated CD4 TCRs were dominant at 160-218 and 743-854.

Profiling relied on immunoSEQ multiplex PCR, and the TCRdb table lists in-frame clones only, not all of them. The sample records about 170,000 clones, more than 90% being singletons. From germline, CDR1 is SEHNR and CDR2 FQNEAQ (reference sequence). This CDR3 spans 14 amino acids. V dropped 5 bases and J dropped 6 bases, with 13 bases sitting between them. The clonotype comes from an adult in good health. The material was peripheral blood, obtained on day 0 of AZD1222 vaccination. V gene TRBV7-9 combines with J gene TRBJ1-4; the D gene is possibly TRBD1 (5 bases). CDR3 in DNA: TGTGCCAGCAGCGTGACAGACGGAGATGAAAAACTGTTTTTT. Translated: CASSVTDGDEKLFF.